The entry that follows covers one T cell receptor beta chain sequence. The antigen is undetermined. Trimming removed 8 bases from V and 12 bases from J, with 17 bases in between. This CDR3 is built from 12 residues. Per the germline V gene, CDR1 is MNHNS and CDR2 is SASEGT. The data were taken from a study of tumor-infiltrating lymphocytes in primary liver carcinoma. General study findings and limits: It was in tumors, not blood, that the top-250-clone fraction was significantly higher (p = 0.039). A fraction of only about 8-24% of top clones appeared in all five tumor regions.

Joint extraction of RNA and DNA used roughly 17-32 mg of bulk tissue that was unsorted. A constant-region primer served to make TCR beta cDNA from roughly 500 ng total RNA. Generation of the TCR beta libraries relied on three nested multiplex PCR rounds using slightly modified ARM-PCR. The study ran its first two PCR rounds for 9 to 10 cycles each, using TRBV1-TRBV30 forward primers and a C-beta reverse primer. TCRdb passed the multiplex PCR reads through MiXCR, listing each CDR3 protein once. The repertoire holds roughly 100,000 distinct CDR3 sequences, with approximately 68% as singletons. V and J are TRBV6-1 and TRBJ2-1; D gene unclear. Sample: liver tumor tissue from sampling region 5. Described subset: tumor region T5, tumor centre. The TCR comes from a woman aged 60-75 years with primary liver carcinoma and hepatitis B virus infection. CDR3 DNA: TGTGCCAGCGTGCTCGGCTCGGGTGGGCAGTTCTTC. Translation gives CASVLGSGGQFF.